The present T cell receptor (beta chain) was sequenced within a study of a mutant IDH1 vaccine in newly diagnosed glioma. Repertoires were generated with immunoSEQ multiplex PCR, while TCRdb's copy carries only in-frame clones and drops some. The sample has some 58,000 clones, roughly four fifths seen once. Time point defined: week 35, safety follow-up. Each vaccine dose was 300 ug of mutant IDH1 20-mer peptide, with topical imiquimod. Germline CDR1 and CDR2: SGHNT and YYREEE (reference sequence). The CDR3 covers 16 residues. V lost 0 bases, J lost 7 bases, and 18 bases lay in between. About this clone: Antigen specificity is unknown.

The chain has TRBV5-4 and TRBJ2-3; D possibly corresponds to TRBD2 (7 bases). Specimen: PBMCs, collected from a glioma patient whose treatment included an IDH1 peptide vaccine. This TCR was sampled from a man aged 40-49 years with glioma. The CDR3 DNA reads as TGTGCCAGCAGCTTGGGACGGGGGGCCCCCGTTAATACGCAGTATTTT. It yields the protein CASSLGRGAPVNTQYF. Together with reference TRBV5-4 and TRBJ2-3, the CDR3 gives the full variable domain: ETGVTQSPTHLIKTRGQQVTLRCSSQSGHNTVSWYQQALGQGPQFIFQYYREEENGRGNFPPRFSGLQFPNYSSELNVNALELDDSALYLCASSLGRGAPVNTQYFGPGTRLTVL.